The clone carrying this T cell receptor (beta chain) appeared once. CDR1 is SEHNR, CDR2 FQNEAQ, per germline (reference sequence). This CDR3 spans 15 amino acids. V gave up 3 bases and J gave up 5 bases, with 16 bases separating them. This specimen comes from a study of blood T cell repertoires in COVID-19. Authors' methods: From reference gene primer amplification, estimates of nucleated cell counts were derived. The assay was immunoSEQ multiplex PCR, and TCRdb's table has in-frame clones only and misses some. V and J calls and clone size follow that table, whereas D and trimming were derived from the DNA. Among approximately 290,000 clones listed, 84% were seen once.

The receptor comes from a person aged 65-85 years with COVID-19, enrolled during active disease. Sequencing input: peripheral blood. The V call is TRBV7-9, the J call TRBJ2-5, with a possible D match to TRBD1 (6 bases). In DNA, the CDR3 is TGTGCCAGCAGCTTCCGCCAGGGGCGCTGGGAGACCCAGTACTTC. It is translated as CASSFRQGRWETQYF.